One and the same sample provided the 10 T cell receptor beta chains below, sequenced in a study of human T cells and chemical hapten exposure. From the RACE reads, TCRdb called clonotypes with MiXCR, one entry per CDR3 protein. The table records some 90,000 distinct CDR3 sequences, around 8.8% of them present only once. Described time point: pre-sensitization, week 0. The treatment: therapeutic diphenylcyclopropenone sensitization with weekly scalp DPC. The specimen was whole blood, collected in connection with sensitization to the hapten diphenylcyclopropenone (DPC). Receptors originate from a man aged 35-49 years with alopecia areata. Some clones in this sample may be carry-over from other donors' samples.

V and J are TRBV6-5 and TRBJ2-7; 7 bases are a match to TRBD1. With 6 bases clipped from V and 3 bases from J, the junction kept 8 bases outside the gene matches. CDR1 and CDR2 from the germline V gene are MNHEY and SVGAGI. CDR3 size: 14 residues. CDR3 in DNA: TGTGCCAGCAGGAACAAGTGGGACAGCTACGAGCAGTACTTC. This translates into CASRNKWDSYEQYF.

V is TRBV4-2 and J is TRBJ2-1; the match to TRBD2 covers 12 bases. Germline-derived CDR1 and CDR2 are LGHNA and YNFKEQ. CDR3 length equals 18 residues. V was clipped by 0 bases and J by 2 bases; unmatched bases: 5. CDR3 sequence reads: CASSQDKASGRAYNEQFF. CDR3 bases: TGTGCCAGCAGCCAAGATAAGGCTAGCGGGAGGGCCTACAATGAGCAGTTCTTC.

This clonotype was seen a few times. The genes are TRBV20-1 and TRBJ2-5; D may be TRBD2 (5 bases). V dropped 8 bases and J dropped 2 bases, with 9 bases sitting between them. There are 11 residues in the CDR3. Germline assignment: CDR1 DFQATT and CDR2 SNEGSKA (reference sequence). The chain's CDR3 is CSSGRQETQYF. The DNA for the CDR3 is TGCAGTAGCGGCAGACAAGAGACCCAGTACTTC.

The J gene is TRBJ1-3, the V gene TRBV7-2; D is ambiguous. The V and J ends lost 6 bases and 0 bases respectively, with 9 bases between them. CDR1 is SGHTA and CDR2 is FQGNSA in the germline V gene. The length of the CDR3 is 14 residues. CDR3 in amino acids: CASRLASSGNTIYF. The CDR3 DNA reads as TGTGCCAGCAGACTTGCCTCCTCTGGAAACACCATATATTTT.

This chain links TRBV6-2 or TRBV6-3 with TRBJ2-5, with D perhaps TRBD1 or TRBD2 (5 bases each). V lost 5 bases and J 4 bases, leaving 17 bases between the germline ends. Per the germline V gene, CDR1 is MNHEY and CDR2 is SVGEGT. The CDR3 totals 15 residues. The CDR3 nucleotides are TGTGCCAGCAGTGAAGACGGGACCCTCCGAGAGACCCAGTACTTC. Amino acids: CASSEDGTLRETQYF.

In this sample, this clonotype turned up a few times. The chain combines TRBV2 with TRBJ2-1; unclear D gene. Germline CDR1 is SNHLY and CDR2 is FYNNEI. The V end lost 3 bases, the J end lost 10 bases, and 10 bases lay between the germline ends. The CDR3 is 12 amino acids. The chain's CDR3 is CASSEDAGEQFF. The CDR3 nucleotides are TGTGCCAGCAGTGAGGACGCCGGAGAGCAGTTCTTC.

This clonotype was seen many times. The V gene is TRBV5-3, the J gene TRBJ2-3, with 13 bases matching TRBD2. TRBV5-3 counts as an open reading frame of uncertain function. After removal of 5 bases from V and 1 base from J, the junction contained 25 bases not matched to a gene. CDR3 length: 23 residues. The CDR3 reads CARRPKHRGCVTSGRACTDTQYF. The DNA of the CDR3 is TGTGCCAGAAGACCGAAACATCGAGGTTGCGTTACTAGCGGGAGGGCCTGCACAGATACGCAGTATTTT.

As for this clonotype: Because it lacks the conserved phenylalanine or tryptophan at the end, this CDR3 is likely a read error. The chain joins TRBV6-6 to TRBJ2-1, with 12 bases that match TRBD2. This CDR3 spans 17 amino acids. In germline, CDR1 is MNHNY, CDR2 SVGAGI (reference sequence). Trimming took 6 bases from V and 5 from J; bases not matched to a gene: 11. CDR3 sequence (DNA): TGTGCCAGCAGACCTCTAGCGGGAGGGCCTCGGAACAATGAGCAGTTCCTC. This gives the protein CASRPLAGGPRNNEQFL.

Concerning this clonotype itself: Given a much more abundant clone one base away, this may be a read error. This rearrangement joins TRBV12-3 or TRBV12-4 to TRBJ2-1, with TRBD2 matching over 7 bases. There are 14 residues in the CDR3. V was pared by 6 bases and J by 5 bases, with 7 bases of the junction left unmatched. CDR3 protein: CASRAGLQNNEQFF. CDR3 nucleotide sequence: TGTGCCAGCAGGGCGGGACTACAGAACAATGAGCAGTTCTTC.

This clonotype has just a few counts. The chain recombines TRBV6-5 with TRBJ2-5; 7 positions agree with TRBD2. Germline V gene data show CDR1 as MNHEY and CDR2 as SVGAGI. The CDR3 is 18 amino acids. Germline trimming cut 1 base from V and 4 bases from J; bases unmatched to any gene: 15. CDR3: CASSYFGLAALRVETQYF. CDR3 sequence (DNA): TGTGCCAGCAGTTACTTCGGCCTAGCGGCTTTACGGGTAGAGACCCAGTACTTC.